Listed here are 28 T cell receptor beta chains from one sample, sequenced in a study of T cell responses to AZD1222 COVID-19 vaccine. Some clones are missing from TCRdb's copy, which holds only in-frame ones; the method was immunoSEQ multiplex PCR. The data show about 76,000 clones, roughly 88% seen once. Sequenced here: peripheral blood, sampled on day 0 of MenACWY control vaccination. These receptors were obtained from an adult in good health.

The chain is built from TRBV19 and TRBJ2-1; a possible D gene is TRBD2 (6 bases). The CDR3 contains 17 residues. Germline CDR1 is LNHDA and CDR2 is SQIVND (reference sequence). V dropped 3 bases and J dropped 4 bases, with 19 bases sitting between them. The CDR3, as DNA: TGTGCCAGTAGTATTCTGCCATTGACTAGTTCATACAATGAGCAGTTCTTC. Translated: CASSILPLTSSYNEQFF.

This rearrangement joins TRBV7-8 to TRBJ2-5; D may correspond to TRBD1 or TRBD2 (5 bases each). The germline gives CDR1 SGHVS, CDR2 FQNEAQ. With 0 bases removed from V and 7 bases from J, the gap between germline ends came to 12 bases. This CDR3 comprises 14 residues. The CDR3 nucleotides are TGTGCCAGCAGCTTAGCTGGGGGTGGGGGGACCCAGTACTTC. Translation gives CASSLAGGGGTQYF.

The chain combines TRBV7-2 with TRBJ1-3; D remains unclear. The V end lost 2 bases, the J end lost 0 bases, and 17 bases lay between the germline ends. The CDR3 has 18 residues. Germline V gives CDR1 SGHTA, CDR2 FQGNSA. Here the CDR3 reads CASSLNTPHSSSGNTIYF. CDR3 nucleotides: TGTGCCAGCAGCTTAAACACTCCCCACAGCAGCTCTGGAAACACCATATATTTT.

The V gene is TRBV5-8, the J gene TRBJ1-5; unclear D gene. CDR1 is SGHTS and CDR2 is YDEGEE in the germline V gene. The ends were cut back, 6 bases at V and 6 bases at J, with 16 bases in the middle. The CDR3 has 14 amino acids. The CDR3 DNA sequence: TGTGCCAGCATCCTAGCTGACGGGGTTCAGCCCCAGCATTTT. Its translation is CASILADGVQPQHF.

The J gene is TRBJ1-6, the V gene TRBV25-1; the D is unclear. Germline lookup yields CDR1 MGHDK and CDR2 SYGVNS. The V gene lost 1 base and the J gene lost 9 bases, with 19 bases spanning the gap. The CDR3 has 17 amino acids. CDR3 residues: CASSEWEAGSGPSPLHF. The CDR3 region has the DNA TGTGCCAGCAGTGAATGGGAGGCAGGTTCTGGGCCTTCACCCCTCCACTTT.

This chain connects TRBV3-1 (or the pseudogene TRBV3-2) to TRBJ2-7; D gene unclear. Trimming cost V 0 bases and J 2 bases, with 17 bases left between them. There are 17 residues in the CDR3. Germline loops: CDR1 LGHDT, CDR2 YNNKEL (reference sequence). CDR3 sequence reads: CASSQDHPERTAYEQYF. The CDR3 coding sequence is TGTGCCAGCAGCCAAGATCATCCTGAGCGAACCGCCTACGAGCAGTACTTC.

The chain is built from TRBV7-8 and TRBJ2-7, with TRBD1 matching over 11 bases. V was pared by 2 bases and J by 7 bases, with 10 bases of the junction left unmatched. Germline values: CDR1 SGHVS, CDR2 FQNEAQ. This CDR3 region has 16 residues. This chain's CDR3 is CASSLRAWTGGREQYF. The CDR3 DNA reads as TGTGCCAGCAGCTTACGAGCTTGGACAGGGGGCAGGGAGCAGTACTTC.

V is TRBV3-1 (or the pseudogene TRBV3-2) and J is TRBJ2-1; D unclear. Germline CDR1 is LGHDT and CDR2 is YNNKEL (reference sequence). V shed 2 bases and J shed 0 bases, with 2 bases lying between them. This CDR3 region has 13 residues. CDR3 loop: CASSQSSYNEQFF. CDR3 sequence (DNA): TGTGCCAGCAGCCAATCCTCCTACAATGAGCAGTTCTTC.

The rearrangement links TRBV10-3 to TRBJ1-1; the D gene is possibly TRBD1 (6 bases). The CDR3 contains 12 residues. V lost 11 bases and J 7 bases, leaving 17 bases between the germline ends. The germline V gene has CDR1 ENHRY and CDR2 SYGVKD. The CDR3 sequence is CASCGGISEAFF. DNA of the CDR3: TGTGCCTCCTGCGGGGGCATTAGTGAAGCTTTCTTT.

This chain uses TRBV6-5 with TRBJ2-7; D unresolved. The CDR3 spans 13 residues. Germline values: CDR1 MNHEY, CDR2 SVGAGI. V lost 9 bases and J lost 0, with 12 bases in between. CDR3 in amino acids: CARGGRASYEQYF. The CDR3 nucleotides are TGTGCCAGGGGTGGTAGGGCCTCCTACGAGCAGTACTTC.

The J gene is TRBJ2-4, the V gene TRBV7-2; D unclear. V was trimmed by 5 bases and J by 0 bases, leaving 14 bases between them. The CDR3 is 16 residues long. Germline assignment: CDR1 SGHTA and CDR2 FQGNSA. The CDR3 DNA is TGTGCCAGCAGCATCTCGGCCGGGCTAGCCAAAAACATTCAGTACTTC. Translated, it gives CASSISAGLAKNIQYF.

The rearrangement links TRBV7-2 to TRBJ2-1; weak D call: TRBD2 (5 bases). Trimming pared 1 base from V and 7 bases from J, leaving 11 bases between. This CDR3 region has 14 residues. CDR1 SGHTA and CDR2 FQGNSA come from the germline V gene. CDR3 residues: CASSLGARTNEQFF. CDR3 nucleotides: TGTGCCAGCAGCTTAGGGGCTCGGACTAATGAGCAGTTCTTC.

The rearrangement joins TRBV9 to TRBJ1-6; no clear D gene. CDR1 SGDLS and CDR2 YYNGEE come from the germline V gene. The CDR3 contains 15 residues. V was cut by 0 bases and J by 8 bases, with 12 bases left in between. CDR3 protein: CASSVAANTYSPLHF. CDR3 nucleotides: TGTGCCAGCAGCGTAGCTGCCAACACTTATTCACCCCTCCACTTT. The full variable domain, its missing parts supplied by reference TRBV9 and TRBJ1-6, is DSGVTQTPKHLITATGQRVTLRCSPRSGDLSVYWYQQSLDQGLQFLIQYYNGEERAKGNILERFSAQQFPDLHSELNLSSLELGDSALYFCASSVAANTYSPLHFGNGTRLTVT.

The chain has TRBV7-2 and TRBJ2-7; 7 nucleotides line up with TRBD1. Germline CDR1 is SGHTA and CDR2 is FQGNSA. There are 15 residues in the CDR3. V was clipped by 2 bases and J by 3 bases; unmatched bases: 7. The CDR3 DNA reads TGTGCCAGCAGCTTACCCGACAGGGCCCGCTACGAGCAGTACTTC. Its translation: CASSLPDRARYEQYF.

The gene calls are TRBV19 and TRBJ2-1; a weak D match, TRBD2 (5 bases). Germline V CDR1 and CDR2: LNHDA, SQIVND (reference sequence). CDR3 length equals 14 residues. Trimming removed 1 base from V and 10 bases from J, with 14 bases in between. The CDR3 nucleotides are TGTGCCAGTAGTATAGTTTCGGTCGGCGGGGAGCAGTTCTTC. This sequence encodes CASSIVSVGGEQFF.

V usage is TRBV19 and J usage is TRBJ2-7, with a possible D match to TRBD2 (6 bases). Looked up from germline, CDR1 is LNHDA and CDR2 is SQIVND (reference sequence). The CDR3 runs to 17 residues. V gave up 2 bases and J gave up 3 bases, with 20 bases separating them. The CDR3 spells CASSIKIRKRGGYEQYF. As DNA, the CDR3 is TGTGCCAGTAGTATAAAAATTAGGAAAAGGGGAGGCTACGAGCAGTACTTC.

The V gene is TRBV13, the J gene TRBJ2-3; 8 bases line up with TRBD2. The V gene's germline CDR1 is PRHDT and CDR2 FYEKMQ (reference sequence). The CDR3 contains 15 residues. V gave up 5 bases and J gave up 2 bases; unmatched junction bases: 6. The CDR3, as DNA: TGTGCCAGCAGCCTTCGAGCGGGGGCCACAGATACGCAGTATTTT. It encodes CASSLRAGATDTQYF.

The chain joins TRBV10-3 to TRBJ1-5; no definite D call. Germline V CDR1 and CDR2: ENHRY, SYGVKD. The V end lost 7 bases, the J end lost 7 bases, and 11 bases lay between the germline ends. This CDR3 has 12 amino acids. CDR3 sequence (DNA): TGTGCCATCACCCTGGGAGGGCAGCCCCAGCATTTT. Protein sequence: CAITLGGQPQHF.

The genes are TRBV7-9 and TRBJ1-1; no clear D gene. Germline CDR1 reads SEHNR; CDR2 reads FQNEAQ (reference sequence). Trimming took off 4 bases at V and 8 bases at J, with 11 bases between the two ends. There are 12 residues in the CDR3. DNA of the CDR3: TGTGCCAGCAGCTACCCGGGGTACGAAGCTTTCTTT. Translating gives CASSYPGYEAFF.

This clone was observed a single time. The rearrangement uses TRBV4-3 and TRBJ2-1; no reliable D call. CDR3 length equals 12 residues. Germline CDR1 is LGHNA and CDR2 is YSLEER. V dropped 1 base and J dropped 8 bases, with 6 bases sitting between them. The chain's CDR3 is CASSQGSYEQFF. For the CDR3, the DNA is TGCGCCAGCAGCCAAGGGTCTTATGAGCAGTTCTTC.

This chain links TRBV11-2 with TRBJ1-4; D not certain. CDR1 SGHAT and CDR2 FQNNGV come from the germline V gene. V was trimmed by 5 bases and J by 8 bases, leaving 9 bases between them. The CDR3 covers 12 residues. CDR3 in amino acids: CASSHRLEKLFF. The CDR3 nucleotides read TGTGCCAGCAGCCATCGTTTGGAAAAACTGTTTTTT.

This chain joins TRBV9 and TRBJ2-5; TRBD2 matches at 9 bases. V shed 0 bases, J shed 1 base, and the junction held 4 bases outside the gene matches. The germline CDR1 and CDR2 sequences are SGDLS and YYNGEE. The CDR3 is made up of 16 amino acids. The CDR3 protein is CASSVDRGRAQETQYF. The CDR3 DNA sequence: TGTGCCAGCAGCGTAGATCGCGGGAGGGCCCAAGAGACCCAGTACTTC.

This rearrangement joins TRBV14 to TRBJ1-2; D gene unclear. CDR1 and CDR2 from the germline V gene are SGHDN and FVKESK. The CDR3 runs to 12 residues. Trimming cost V 4 bases and J 8 bases, with 11 bases left between them. The CDR3 region has the DNA TGTGCCAGCAGCCTGGGAGGGTCCGGCTACACCTTC. Amino acid sequence: CASSLGGSGYTF.

The chain combines TRBV15 with TRBJ2-7; 10 nucleotides line up with TRBD2. J lost 5 bases, V lost 2 bases, and 3 bases had no gene match. Germline V lookup: CDR1 LNHNV, CDR2 YYDKDF (reference sequence). This CDR3 spans 14 amino acids. CDR3 residues: CATSRLAGVDEQYF. CDR3 coding DNA: TGTGCCACCAGCAGACTAGCGGGAGTAGACGAGCAGTACTTC.

The chain employs TRBV19 and TRBJ1-3, with unresolved D. Per germline, CDR1 LNHDA and CDR2 SQIVND (reference sequence). There are 15 residues in the CDR3. With 4 bases removed from V and 3 bases from J, the gap between germline ends came to 13 bases. CDR3: CASSTPQGRGNTIYF. Here the CDR3 DNA reads TGTGCCAGTAGTACCCCCCAAGGACGTGGAAACACCATATATTTT.

The chain uses TRBV15 and TRBJ1-2; D gene unclear. The CDR3 is made up of 13 amino acids. Germline V gene lookup returns CDR1 LNHNV and CDR2 YYDKDF (reference sequence). V was clipped by 6 bases and J by 8 bases, with 16 bases between them. CDR3 nucleotide sequence: TGTGCCACCAGTGACCGGGGTCGGTTGGGCTACACCTTC. Encoded protein: CATSDRGRLGYTF.

The V and J genes are TRBV18 and TRBJ2-7, with 7 bases matching TRBD2. CDR1 and CDR2 from the germline V gene are KGHSH and LQKENI. The CDR3 covers 14 residues. The J segment lost 7 bases and the V segment lost 3 bases, leaving 9 bases of the junction unmatched. CDR3 in DNA: TGTGCCAGCTCACCGGGCGGGGGTCCTCTTGAGCAGTACTTC. Translating it yields CASSPGGGPLEQYF.

V is TRBV7-9 and J is TRBJ2-1, with 11 bases identical to TRBD2. The CDR3 is made up of 17 amino acids. Germline V CDR1 and CDR2: SEHNR, FQNEAQ (reference sequence). J was trimmed by 0 bases and V by 5 bases; bases with no gene match: 6. CDR3 sequence reads: CASSPRLAGSSYNEQFF. In DNA form, the CDR3 reads TGTGCCAGCAGCCCTAGACTAGCGGGGAGCTCCTACAATGAGCAGTTCTTC.